This T cell receptor (beta chain) was retrieved from a study of T cells in Graves' hyperthyroidism and ophthalmopathy. Study summary: Staff took peripheral blood when the initial diagnosis was made, before any treatment began. Overall study findings and caveats: Within blood appeared most thyroid clonotypes that had expanded above 0.001.

It was RNA transcripts that yielded the amplified TCR beta CDR3 regions. During a first-round RT-PCR of the TCR CDR3, the HTBI primer set was used. Using its own MiXCR run on the multiplex PCR reads, TCRdb lists one record per CDR3 protein. This sample carries about 500,000 distinct CDR3 sequences, over 15% of them seen once, and the ten largest clones take 15% to 20%. Researchers barred patients who had uncontrolled infection, other autoimmune disease, pregnancy or lactation. This sample holds PBMCs from 9.5 to 10 ml fresh peripheral blood. Regarding this clonotype: Its antigen is still unknown.

The CDR3 runs 16 residues. V shed 0 bases and J 3 bases; nucleotides not matched to a gene: 7. CDR1 and CDR2 (germline): MGHRA, YSYEKL. The chain combines TRBV4-1 with TRBJ2-5; the match to TRBD2 covers 7 bases. The sequenced sample was blood. The source is a young woman with Graves' ophthalmopathy. The CDR3 DNA is TGCGCCAGCAGCCAAGAGAGAGGAGCGGGGAAAGAGACCCAGTACTTC. Translated, it gives CASSQERGAGKETQYF.